These T cell receptor beta chains were read from a single sample in a study of control samples from healthy donors and cancer patients. TCRdb keeps only in-frame clones here, not all; method: immunoSEQ multiplex PCR. The repertoire holds 98,000 or so clones, with approximately 81% as singletons. Sequencing used blood. All receptors derive from a woman in her thirties in good health. Each CDR3 is given with its conserved first and last residue. A D gene is named only where the DNA matches it firmly. The listing skips clone size in some rows; elsewhere it reads once, few, many or a size class.

V,D,size,J,CDR3,DNA
TRBV6-5,-,-,TRBJ1-1,CASSLMTNTEAFF,TGTGCCAGCAGTCTAATGACTAACACTGAAGCTTTCTTT
TRBV5-1,-,-,TRBJ1-6,CASSLRSSYNSPLHF,TGCGCCAGCAGCTTAAGAAGCTCCTATAATTCACCCCTCCACTTT
TRBV12-5,-,-,TRBJ2-1,CASGLVGPGVTYNEQFF,TGTGCTAGTGGTTTGGTAGGGCCGGGGGTAACCTACAATGAGCAGTTCTTC
TRBV5-5,TRBD2,-,TRBJ2-7,CASSLGLGLGEQYF,TGTGCCAGCAGCTTAGGACTAGGCCTTGGCGAGCAGTACTTC
TRBV7-6,-,-,TRBJ1-5,CASSLSGLWDTNQPQHF,TGTGCCAGCAGCTTATCTGGGCTATGGGACACCAATCAGCCCCAGCATTTT
TRBV5-1,TRBD2,-,TRBJ2-3,CASSPMTSGVGTDTQYF,TGCGCCAGCAGCCCCATGACTAGCGGGGTTGGAACAGATACGCAGTATTTT
TRBV9,TRBD2,-,TRBJ2-7,CASSFHGGGESYEQYF,TGTGCCAGCAGCTTCCACGGCGGGGGGGAATCCTACGAGCAGTACTTC
TRBV21-1,-,-,TRBJ2-5,CASSKEGTGKYQETQYF,TGTGCCAGCAGCAAAGAGGGGACAGGGAAGTACCAAGAGACCCAGTACTTC
TRBV18,-,-,TRBJ1-2,CASSPPTGGYTF,TGTGCCAGCTCACCACCGACAGGTGGCTACACCTTC
TRBV4-2,-,-,TRBJ1-1,CASSQGGKTEAFF,TGTGCCAGCAGCCAAGGAGGGAAAACTGAAGCTTTCTTT
TRBV19,-,-,TRBJ2-3,CASSQGQSTQYF,TGTGCCAGTAGCCAGGGCCAGTCAACGCAGTATTTT
TRBV5-1,-,-,TRBJ2-5,CASSLGRGSYQETQYF,TGCGCCAGCAGCTTAGGGCGGGGATCGTACCAAGAGACCCAGTACTTC
TRBV4-3,TRBD2,-,TRBJ2-5,CASSQSLAGVGETQYF,TGCGCCAGCAGCCAAAGTCTAGCGGGGGTAGGTGAGACCCAGTACTTC
TRBV7-7,TRBD2,-,TRBJ2-1,CASSPAALAGPGDEQFF,TGTGCTAGCAGCCCAGCCGCACTAGCGGGGCCCGGGGATGAGCAGTTCTTC
TRBV4-1,-,-,TRBJ1-2,CASSQDAGNYGYTF,TGCGCCAGCAGCCAAGATGCGGGGAACTATGGCTACACCTTC
TRBV3-1/TRBV3-2,-,once,TRBJ2-2,CASRQTTGAPNTGELFF,TGTGCCAGCAGACAAACTACCGGAGCCCCAAACACCGGGGAGCTGTTTTTT
TRBV30,-,-,TRBJ1-6,CAWSFSNSPLHF,TGTGCCTGGAGTTTCTCTAATTCACCCCTCCACTTT
TRBV18,TRBD1,-,TRBJ1-1,CASHRDRGQGEAFF,TGTGCCAGCCACCGGGACAGGGGGCAAGGTGAAGCTTTCTTT
TRBV10-3,TRBD2,-,TRBJ2-1,CAISGRLAGGVNEQFF,TGTGCCATCAGCGGGCGACTAGCGGGGGGGGTCAATGAGCAGTTCTTC
TRBV11-2,TRBD1,-,TRBJ2-2,CASSPFLGQTPGELFF,TGTGCCAGCAGCCCTTTTTTGGGACAGACCCCCGGGGAGCTGTTTTTT
TRBV7-2,TRBD1,-,TRBJ2-4,CASSLRGDRGFQYF,TGTGCCAGCAGCTTAAGGGGAGACAGGGGTTTTCAGTACTTC
TRBV6-5,-,-,TRBJ1-5,CASSSTGWDQPQHF,TGTGCCAGCAGTTCTACCGGGTGGGATCAGCCCCAGCATTTT
TRBV5-4,TRBD2,-,TRBJ2-7,CASSLEREYEQYF,TGTGCCAGCAGCTTGGAGCGGGAGTACGAGCAGTACTTC
TRBV12-3/TRBV12-4,-,-,TRBJ1-2,CASSFAGLGYTF,TGTGCCAGCAGTTTTGCGGGGCTGGGCTACACCTTC
TRBV6-2/TRBV6-3,TRBD2,few,TRBJ2-2,CASSLGGVNTGELFF,TGTGCCAGCAGCCTCGGGGGGGTAAACACCGGGGAGCTGTTTTTT
TRBV9,TRBD1,-,TRBJ1-1,CASSPTTGGTEAFF,TGTGCCAGCAGCCCCACCACAGGGGGCACTGAAGCTTTCTTT
TRBV4-3,TRBD1,few,TRBJ2-2,CASSPDRGGTGELFF,TGCGCCAGCAGCCCAGACAGGGGAGGAACCGGGGAGCTGTTTTTT
TRBV10-1,-,few,TRBJ1-5,CASSRNRASNQPQHF,TGCGCCAGCAGTAGGAACAGGGCGAGCAATCAGCCCCAGCATTTT
TRBV19,-,-,TRBJ2-7,CASSIERVGRYEQYF,TGTGCCAGTAGTATTGAGCGGGTTGGAAGATACGAGCAGTACTTC
TRBV18,TRBD1,-,TRBJ1-4,CASSPSRDRPNEKLFF,TGTGCCAGCTCACCATCCCGGGACAGGCCTAATGAAAAACTGTTTTTT
TRBV19,-,-,TRBJ2-1,CASSIGVYNEQFF,TGTGCCAGTAGTATTGGGGTATACAATGAGCAGTTCTTC
TRBV14,-,-,TRBJ1-1,CASSQGGGGYTEAFF,TGTGCCAGCAGCCAAGGGGGTGGAGGGTATACTGAAGCTTTCTTT
TRBV11-3,-,few,TRBJ2-1,CASSLGEASYNEQFF,TGTGCCAGCAGCTTAGGCGAGGCCTCCTACAATGAGCAGTTCTTC
TRBV4-2,-,-,TRBJ1-2,CASSQEVGAASVANYGYTF,TGTGCCAGCAGCCAAGAGGTGGGCGCCGCCAGCGTAGCTAACTATGGCTACACCTTC
TRBV9,-,-,TRBJ2-5,CASSVDEGLETQYF,TGTGCCAGCAGCGTAGATGAGGGGTTGGAGACCCAGTACTTC
TRBV7-2,-,once,TRBJ2-2,CASSFSSQNTGELFF,TGTGCCAGCAGCTTCAGTAGCCAGAACACCGGGGAGCTGTTTTTT
TRBV2,TRBD1,-,TRBJ1-1,CASSGQGAPNTEAFF,TGTGCCAGCAGTGGCCAGGGGGCCCCGAACACTGAAGCTTTCTTT
TRBV11-2,TRBD2,-,TRBJ2-5,CASSPLAGPQETQYF,TGTGCCAGCAGCCCCTTAGCGGGGCCCCAAGAGACCCAGTACTTC
TRBV9,-,-,TRBJ2-2,CASSVQGGGGELFF,TGTGCCAGCAGCGTACAGGGGGGTGGCGGGGAGCTGTTTTTT
TRBV7-2,-,-,TRBJ2-7,CASSLGRGVGYEQYF,TGTGCCAGCAGCTTAGGAAGGGGGGTGGGATACGAGCAGTACTTC
TRBV6-5,-,-,TRBJ2-1,CASSSLADLYNEQFF,TGTGCCAGCAGTAGTTTAGCGGACCTCTACAATGAGCAGTTCTTC
TRBV19,TRBD1,-,TRBJ1-1,CASIAGQRNTEAFF,TGTGCCAGTATCGCGGGACAGAGGAACACTGAAGCTTTCTTT
TRBV7-9,TRBD1,few,TRBJ1-1,CASSPDRGRPKAFF,TGTGCCAGCAGCCCCGACAGGGGGCGGCCGAAAGCTTTCTTT
TRBV12-3/TRBV12-4,-,few,TRBJ1-2,CASSLVNYGYTF,TGTGCCAGCAGTTTGGTTAACTATGGCTACACCTTC
TRBV6-6,TRBD1,few,TRBJ1-2,CASSYGTDVFGYTF,TGTGCCAGCAGTTACGGGACAGACGTTTTTGGCTACACCTTC
TRBV6-2/TRBV6-3,-,-,TRBJ1-2,CASSYTGGNGYTF,TGTGCCAGCAGTTACACCGGGGGCAATGGCTACACCTTC
TRBV4-2,TRBD1,-,TRBJ1-4,CASSQTSGTGDEKLFF,TGTGCCAGCAGCCAAACCTCCGGGACAGGGGATGAAAAACTGTTTTTT
TRBV30,TRBD1,-,TRBJ1-3,CAWTLRTGGAGNTIYF,TGTGCCTGGACTCTTAGGACAGGGGGTGCAGGAAACACCATATATTTT
TRBV6-6,-,-,TRBJ2-7,CASAGTAISYEQYF,TGTGCCAGCGCGGGGACAGCCATCTCCTACGAGCAGTACTTC
TRBV5-6,-,once,TRBJ2-7,CASSLVWGGPYEQYF,TGTGCCAGCAGCTTGGTATGGGGAGGACCCTACGAGCAGTACTTC
TRBV9,TRBD1,-,TRBJ2-2,CASSGRRDRVIGELFF,TGTGCCAGCAGCGGACGCCGGGACAGGGTTATCGGGGAGCTGTTTTTT
TRBV7-8,-,-,TRBJ2-7,CASSSTTLPYEQYF,TGTGCCAGCAGCTCCACAACCCTCCCCTACGAGCAGTACTTC
TRBV30,-,-,TRBJ1-2,CAWSEQVSFGGYTF,TGTGCCTGGAGTGAACAGGTGTCGTTCGGCGGCTACACCTTC
TRBV18,TRBD1,-,TRBJ2-1,CASSPRPWGQGVDEQFF,TGTGCCAGCTCACCGCGACCTTGGGGACAGGGAGTTGATGAGCAGTTCTTC